This entry is about one T cell receptor beta chain. These data belong to a study of T cells in tumors after PD-1 blockade. Germline V CDR1 and CDR2: WNHNN, SYGVQD (reference sequence). Germline trimming cut 8 bases from V and 7 bases from J; bases unmatched to any gene: 5. The CDR3 is made up of 13 amino acids. Repertoires were generated with immunoSEQ multiplex PCR, while TCRdb's copy carries only in-frame clones and drops some. Found here are tens of thousands of clones, around 80% of them singletons; the top ten hold 13%. The rearrangement links TRBV10-1 to TRBJ1-3; 10 bases are shared with TRBD1. This TCR was recovered from a human donor with basal cell carcinoma. This specimen was PBMCs, taken before anti-PD-1 treatment. In DNA form, the CDR3 reads TGCGCCAGCCCGGGACAGGGGTGTAACACCATATATTTT. This codes for CASPGQGCNTIYF.